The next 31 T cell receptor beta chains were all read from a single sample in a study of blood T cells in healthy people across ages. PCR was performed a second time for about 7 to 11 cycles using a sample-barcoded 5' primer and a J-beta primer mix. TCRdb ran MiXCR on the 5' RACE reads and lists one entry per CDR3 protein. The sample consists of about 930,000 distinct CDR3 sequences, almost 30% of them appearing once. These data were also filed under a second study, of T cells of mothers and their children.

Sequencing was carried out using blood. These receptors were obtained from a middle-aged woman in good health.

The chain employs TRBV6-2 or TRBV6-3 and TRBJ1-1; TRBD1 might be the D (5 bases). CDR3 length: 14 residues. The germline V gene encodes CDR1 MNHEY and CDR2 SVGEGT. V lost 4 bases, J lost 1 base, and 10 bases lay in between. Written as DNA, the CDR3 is TGTGCCAGCAGTTCCCACACAGGGAACACTGAAGCTTTCTTT. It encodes CASSSHTGNTEAFF.

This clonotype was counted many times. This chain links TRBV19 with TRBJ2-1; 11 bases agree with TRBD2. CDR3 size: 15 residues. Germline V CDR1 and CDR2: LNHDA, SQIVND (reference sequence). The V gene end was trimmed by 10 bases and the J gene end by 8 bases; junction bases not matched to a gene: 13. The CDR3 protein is CATAPTSGGRDEQFF. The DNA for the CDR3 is TGTGCCACCGCCCCAACTAGCGGGGGACGGGATGAGCAGTTCTTC.

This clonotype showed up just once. DNA for the CDR3: TGTGCCAGCAGTGAAGTGTGGGCTACCTACGAGCAGTACTTC. Encoded protein: CASSEVWATYEQYF. The V and J genes are TRBV6-1 and TRBJ2-5; D gene uncertain. The J call is uncertain, as TRBJ2-7 better fits the DNA end. The germline CDR1 and CDR2 sequences are MNHNS and SASEGT. CDR3 length: 14 residues.

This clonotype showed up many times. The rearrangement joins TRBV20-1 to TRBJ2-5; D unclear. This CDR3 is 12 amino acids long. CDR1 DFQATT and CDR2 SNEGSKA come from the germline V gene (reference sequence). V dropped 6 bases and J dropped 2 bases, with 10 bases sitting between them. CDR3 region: CSAQTHQETQYF. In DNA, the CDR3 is TGCAGTGCGCAGACCCATCAAGAGACCCAGTACTTC.

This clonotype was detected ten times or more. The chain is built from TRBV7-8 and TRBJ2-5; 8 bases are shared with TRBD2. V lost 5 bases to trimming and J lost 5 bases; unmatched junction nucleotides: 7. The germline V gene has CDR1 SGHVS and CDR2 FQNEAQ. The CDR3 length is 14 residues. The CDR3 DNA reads TGTGCCAGCAGCACGACTAGCGCGGGGGAGACCCAGTACTTC. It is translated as CASSTTSAGETQYF.

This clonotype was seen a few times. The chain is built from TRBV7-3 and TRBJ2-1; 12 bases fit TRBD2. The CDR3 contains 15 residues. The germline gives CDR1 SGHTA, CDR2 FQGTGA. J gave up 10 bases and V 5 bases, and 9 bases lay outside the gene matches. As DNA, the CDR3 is TGTGCCAGCAGCCAAACTAGCGGGGGGCGCGGGGAGCAGTTCTTC. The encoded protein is CASSQTSGGRGEQFF. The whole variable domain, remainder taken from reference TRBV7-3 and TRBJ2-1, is GAGVSQTPSNKVTEKGKYVELRCDPISGHTALYWYRQSLGQGPEFLIYFQGTGAADDSGLPNDRFFAVRPEGSVSTLKIQRTERGDSAVYLCASSQTSGGRGEQFFGPGTRLTVL.

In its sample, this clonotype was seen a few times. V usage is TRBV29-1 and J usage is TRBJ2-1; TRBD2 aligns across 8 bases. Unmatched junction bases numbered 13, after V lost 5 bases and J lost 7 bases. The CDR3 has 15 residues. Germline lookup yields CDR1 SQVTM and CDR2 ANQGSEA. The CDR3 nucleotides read TGCAGCGTTTACGTCCCGGGACTAGGTAAAAATGAGCAGTTCTTC. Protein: CSVYVPGLGKNEQFF.

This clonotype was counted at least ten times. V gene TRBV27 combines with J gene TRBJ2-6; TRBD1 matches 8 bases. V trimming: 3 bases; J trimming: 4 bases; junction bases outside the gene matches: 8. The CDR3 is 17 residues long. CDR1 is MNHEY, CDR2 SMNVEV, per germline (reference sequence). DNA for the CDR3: TGTGCCAGCAGTTTCACGCAGGGGGCGACAGGGGCCAACGTCCTGACTTTC. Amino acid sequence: CASSFTQGATGANVLTF.

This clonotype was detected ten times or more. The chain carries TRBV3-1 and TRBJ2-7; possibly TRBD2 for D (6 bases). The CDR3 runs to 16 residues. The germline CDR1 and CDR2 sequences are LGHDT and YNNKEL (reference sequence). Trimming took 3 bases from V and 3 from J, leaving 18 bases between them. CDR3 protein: CASSQAILRGNYEQYF. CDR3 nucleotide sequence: TGTGCCAGCAGCCAGGCTATCCTCCGGGGGAACTACGAGCAGTACTTC.

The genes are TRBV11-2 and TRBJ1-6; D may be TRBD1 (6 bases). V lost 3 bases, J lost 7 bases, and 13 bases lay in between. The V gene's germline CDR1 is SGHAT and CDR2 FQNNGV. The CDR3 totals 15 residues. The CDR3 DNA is TGTGCCAGCAGCTTTATGTGGGGGCAAAATTCACCCCTCCACTTT. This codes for CASSFMWGQNSPLHF.

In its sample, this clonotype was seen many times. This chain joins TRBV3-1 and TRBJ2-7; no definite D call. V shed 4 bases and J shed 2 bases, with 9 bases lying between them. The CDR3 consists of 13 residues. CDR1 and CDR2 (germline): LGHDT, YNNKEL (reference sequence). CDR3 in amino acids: CASSRLGPYEQYF. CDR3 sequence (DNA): TGTGCCAGCAGCCGCCTTGGGCCCTACGAGCAGTACTTC.

DNA for the CDR3: TGTGCCAGCAGCCCTAACAGGGGGCTCACCGGGGAGCTGTTTTTT. As protein: CASSPNRGLTGELFF. The chain employs TRBV28 and TRBJ2-2; 9 nucleotides agree with TRBD1. Unmatched junction bases numbered 6, after V lost 6 bases and J lost 4 bases. The CDR3 runs to 15 residues. Germline V gene lookup returns CDR1 MDHEN and CDR2 SYDVKM. Using reference TRBV28 and TRBJ2-2 for the parts outside the CDR3, the full variable domain is DVKVTQSSRYLVKRTGEKVFLECVQDMDHENMFWYRQDPGLGLRLIYFSYDVKMKEKGDIPEGYSVSREKKERFSLILESASTNQTSMYLCASSPNRGLTGELFFGEGSRLTVL.

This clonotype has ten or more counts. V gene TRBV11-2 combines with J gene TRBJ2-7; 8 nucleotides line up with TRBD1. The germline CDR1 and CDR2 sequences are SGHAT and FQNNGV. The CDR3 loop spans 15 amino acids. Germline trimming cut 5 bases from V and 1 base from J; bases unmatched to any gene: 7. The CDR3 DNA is TGTGCCAGCAGCGTAACCGGGACAGGATCCTACGAGCAGTACTTC. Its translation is CASSVTGTGSYEQYF.

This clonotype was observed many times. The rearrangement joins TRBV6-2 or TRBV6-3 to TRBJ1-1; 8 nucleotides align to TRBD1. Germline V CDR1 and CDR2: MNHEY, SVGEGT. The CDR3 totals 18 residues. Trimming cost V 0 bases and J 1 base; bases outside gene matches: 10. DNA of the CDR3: TGTGCCAGCAGTTACTCGGACCAGGGGGCCTCGGGGAACACTGAAGCTTTCTTT. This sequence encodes CASSYSDQGASGNTEAFF.

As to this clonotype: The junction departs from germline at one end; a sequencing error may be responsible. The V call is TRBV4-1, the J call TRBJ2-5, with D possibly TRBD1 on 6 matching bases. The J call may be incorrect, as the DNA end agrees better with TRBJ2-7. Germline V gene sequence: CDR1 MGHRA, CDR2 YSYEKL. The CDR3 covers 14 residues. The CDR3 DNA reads TGCGCCTGCAGCCAAGGGACATCGTTCTACGAGCAGTACTTC. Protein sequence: CACSQGTSFYEQYF.

CDR3 loop: CASSLGQVQEAQYF. Written as DNA, the CDR3 is TGCGCCAGCAGCTTGGGGCAGGTTCAAGAGGCCCAGTACTTC. This chain links TRBV5-1 with TRBJ2-7; D not certain. This CDR3 comprises 14 residues. Trimming stripped 0 bases from V and 10 bases from J, with 17 bases between. Germline V gene data show CDR1 as SGHRS and CDR2 as YFSETQ.

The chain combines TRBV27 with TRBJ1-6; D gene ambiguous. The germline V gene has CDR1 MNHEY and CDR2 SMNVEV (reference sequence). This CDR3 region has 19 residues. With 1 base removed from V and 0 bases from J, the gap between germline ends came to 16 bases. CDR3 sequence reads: CASSLLVGPSSSYNSPLHF. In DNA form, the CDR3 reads TGTGCCAGCAGTTTATTAGTAGGCCCCTCCAGCTCCTATAATTCACCCCTCCACTTT.

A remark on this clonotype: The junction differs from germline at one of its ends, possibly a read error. The CDR3 DNA reads TGCGCCAGCAGCATATCGCGAGACCAAGGAGACATTCAGTACTTC. Translating gives CASSISRDQGDIQYF. The chain joins TRBV9 to TRBJ2-4, with no clear D. Germline V gene data show CDR1 as SGDLS and CDR2 as YYNGEE. The CDR3 is 15 amino acids.

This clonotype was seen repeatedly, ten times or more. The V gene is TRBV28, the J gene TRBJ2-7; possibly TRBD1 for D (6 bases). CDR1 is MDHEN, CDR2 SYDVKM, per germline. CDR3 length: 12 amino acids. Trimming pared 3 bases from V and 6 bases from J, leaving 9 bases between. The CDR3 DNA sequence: TGTGCCAGCAGTTTCAGGACAGTCGAGCAGTACTTC. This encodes CASSFRTVEQYF. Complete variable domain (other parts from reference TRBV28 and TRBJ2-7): DVKVTQSSRYLVKRTGEKVFLECVQDMDHENMFWYRQDPGLGLRLIYFSYDVKMKEKGDIPEGYSVSREKKERFSLILESASTNQTSMYLCASSFRTVEQYFGPGTRLTVT.

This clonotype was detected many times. CDR3 nucleotides: TGTGCCAGCAGCTTAACACCGACAACAGAGACCCAGTACTTC. It is translated as CASSLTPTTETQYF. J is TRBJ2-5 and V is TRBV7-3; D unresolved. Trimming shortened V by 0 bases and J by 4 bases, and 9 bases separated the two germline ends. Germline V gene sequence: CDR1 SGHTA, CDR2 FQGTGA. The CDR3 extends over 14 amino acids.

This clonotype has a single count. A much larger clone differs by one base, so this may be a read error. The CDR3 protein is CASSLAALTDTQYF. The DNA for the CDR3 is TGTGCCAGCAGCTTAGCAGCGCTCACAGATACGCAGTATTTT. V usage is TRBV7-2 and J usage is TRBJ2-3, with D unresolved. Germline CDR1 SGHTA, CDR2 FQGNSA. Trimming took off 0 bases at V and 2 bases at J, with 6 bases between the two ends. The CDR3 is 14 amino acids. The full variable domain, its missing parts supplied by reference TRBV7-2 and TRBJ2-3, is GAGVSQSPSNKVTEKGKDVELRCDPISGHTALYWYRQSLGQGLEFLIYFQGNSAPDKSGLPSDRFSAERTGGSVSTLTIQRTQQEDSAVYLCASSLAALTDTQYFGPGTRLTVL.

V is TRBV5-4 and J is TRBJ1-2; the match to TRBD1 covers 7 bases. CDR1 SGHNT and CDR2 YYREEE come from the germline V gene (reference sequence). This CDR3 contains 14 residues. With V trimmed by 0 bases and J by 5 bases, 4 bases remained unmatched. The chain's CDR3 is CASSLDRQGYGYTF. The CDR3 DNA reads TGTGCCAGCAGCTTGGACCGACAGGGATATGGCTACACCTTC.

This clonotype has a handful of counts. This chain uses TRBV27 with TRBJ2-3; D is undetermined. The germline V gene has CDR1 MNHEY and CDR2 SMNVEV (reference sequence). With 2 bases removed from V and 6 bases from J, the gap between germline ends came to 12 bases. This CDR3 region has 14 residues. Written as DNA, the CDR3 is TGTGCCAGCAGTTTAAAGACTTTTACGGATACGCAGTATTTT. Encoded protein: CASSLKTFTDTQYF.

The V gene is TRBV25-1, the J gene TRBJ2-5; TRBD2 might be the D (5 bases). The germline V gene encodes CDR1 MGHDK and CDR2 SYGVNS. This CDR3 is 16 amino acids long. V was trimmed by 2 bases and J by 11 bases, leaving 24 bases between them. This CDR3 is CASSETGGWTCNEQYF. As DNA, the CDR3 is TGTGCCAGCAGTGAAACCGGCGGGTGGACCTGCAATGAGCAGTACTTC. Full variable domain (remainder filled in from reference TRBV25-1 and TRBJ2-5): EADIYQTPRYLVIGTGKKITLECSQTMGHDKMYWYQQDPGMELHLIHYSYGVNSTEKGDLSSESTVSRIRTEHFPLTLESARPSHTSQYLCASSETGGWTCNEQYFGPGTRLLVL.

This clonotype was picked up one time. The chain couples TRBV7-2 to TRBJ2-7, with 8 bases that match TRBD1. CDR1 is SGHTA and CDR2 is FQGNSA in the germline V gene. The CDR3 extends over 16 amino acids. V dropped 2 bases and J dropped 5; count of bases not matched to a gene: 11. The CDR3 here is CASSLQFQGALHEQYF. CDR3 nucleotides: TGTGCCAGCAGCTTACAATTCCAGGGGGCGCTCCACGAGCAGTACTTC. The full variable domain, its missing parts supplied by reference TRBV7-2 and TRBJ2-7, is GAGVSQSPSNKVTEKGKDVELRCDPISGHTALYWYRQSLGQGLEFLIYFQGNSAPDKSGLPSDRFSAERTGGSVSTLTIQRTQQEDSAVYLCASSLQFQGALHEQYFGPGTRLTVT.

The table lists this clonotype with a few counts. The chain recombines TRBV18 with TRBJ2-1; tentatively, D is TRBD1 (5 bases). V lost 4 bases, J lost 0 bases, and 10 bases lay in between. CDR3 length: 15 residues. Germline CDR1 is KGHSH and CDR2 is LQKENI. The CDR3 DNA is TGTGCCAGCTCACTCAGGGTGTCCTCCTACAATGAGCAGTTCTTC. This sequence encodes CASSLRVSSYNEQFF.

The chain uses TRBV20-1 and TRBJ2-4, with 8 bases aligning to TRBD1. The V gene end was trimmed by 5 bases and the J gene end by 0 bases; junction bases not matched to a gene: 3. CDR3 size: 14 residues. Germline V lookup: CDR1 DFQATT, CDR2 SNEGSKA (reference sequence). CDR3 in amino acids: CSAGRGQAKNIQYF. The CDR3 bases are TGCAGTGCTGGCAGGGGGCAAGCCAAAAACATTCAGTACTTC.

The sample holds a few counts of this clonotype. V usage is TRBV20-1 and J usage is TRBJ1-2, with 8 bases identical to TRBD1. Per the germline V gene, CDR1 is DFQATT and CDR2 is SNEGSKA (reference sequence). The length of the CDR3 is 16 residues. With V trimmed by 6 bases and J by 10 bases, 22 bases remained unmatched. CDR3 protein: CSAGGAGGSDSSPYTF. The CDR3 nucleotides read TGCAGTGCCGGGGGGGCAGGGGGCTCTGACTCCAGCCCCTACACCTTC.

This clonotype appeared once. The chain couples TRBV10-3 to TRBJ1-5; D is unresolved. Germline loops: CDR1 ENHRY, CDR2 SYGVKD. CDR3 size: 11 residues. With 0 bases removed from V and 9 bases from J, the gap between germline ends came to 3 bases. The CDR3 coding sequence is TGTGCCATCAGTGAGTCGGGGCCCCAGCATTTT. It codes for CAISESGPQHF.

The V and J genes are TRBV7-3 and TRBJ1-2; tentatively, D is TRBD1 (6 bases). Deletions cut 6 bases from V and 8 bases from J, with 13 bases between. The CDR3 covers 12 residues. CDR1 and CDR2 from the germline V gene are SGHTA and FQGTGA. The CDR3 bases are TGTGCCAGCAGGATCATCAGGGGAGGCTACACCTTC. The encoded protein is CASRIIRGGYTF.

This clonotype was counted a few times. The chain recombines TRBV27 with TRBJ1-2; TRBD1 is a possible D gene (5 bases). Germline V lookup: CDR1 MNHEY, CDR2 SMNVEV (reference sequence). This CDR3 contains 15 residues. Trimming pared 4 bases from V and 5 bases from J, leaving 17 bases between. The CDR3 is CASSSIAGTVYGYTF. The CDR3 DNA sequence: TGTGCCAGCAGTTCGATCGCCGGGACGGTTTATGGCTACACCTTC.